The clone carrying this TCR beta chain appeared once. Per the study methods: Reference gene primer amplification yielded estimated nucleated cell counts. The repertoire was sequenced with immunoSEQ multiplex PCR; TCRdb's copy has only in-frame clones and lacks some. V, J and clone size derive from that table, while D and trimming were established from the DNA sequence. The sample has some 100,000 clones, around four fifths seen once. These data are taken from a study of blood T cell repertoires in COVID-19. Across the whole study: Sites in the United States, Italy and Spain provided acute and convalescent COVID-19 samples. From T cells, B-cell-depleted T cells, or PBMCs came the material, which was cDNA or gDNA.

CDR1 is KGHDR, CDR2 SFDVKD, per germline. Deletions cut 3 bases from V and 5 bases from J, with 9 bases between. This CDR3 has 13 residues. The clonotype was recovered from a human donor in a cohort sampled during active COVID-19. V usage is TRBV24-1 and J usage is TRBJ2-5, with a possible D match to TRBD1 (5 bases). Specimen: peripheral blood. CDR3 sequence: CATSDPPGETQYF. The CDR3 DNA follows: TGTGCCACCAGTGATCCGCCAGGGGAGACCCAGTACTTC.